This entry describes one TCR beta chain. The sample comes from a study of blood T cell repertoires in COVID-19. TCRdb's copy holds only in-frame clones and misses some; the assay was immunoSEQ multiplex PCR. This table has about 270,000 clones, roughly 91% appearing once. The J segment lost 10 bases and the V segment lost 0 bases, leaving 12 bases of the junction unmatched. Germline V gene data show CDR1 as SGHKS and CDR2 as YYEKEE (reference sequence). The CDR3 spans 15 residues. What was sequenced was PBMCs or T cells enriched from blood (not recorded which). The V gene is TRBV5-5, the J gene TRBJ1-1, with 7 positions matching TRBD1. The source is a woman between 40 and 50 years old with acute COVID-19. CDR3 loop: CASSLAKGGTTRAFF. In DNA form, the CDR3 reads TGTGCCAGCAGCTTGGCCAAAGGGGGCACGACGAGAGCTTTCTTT.